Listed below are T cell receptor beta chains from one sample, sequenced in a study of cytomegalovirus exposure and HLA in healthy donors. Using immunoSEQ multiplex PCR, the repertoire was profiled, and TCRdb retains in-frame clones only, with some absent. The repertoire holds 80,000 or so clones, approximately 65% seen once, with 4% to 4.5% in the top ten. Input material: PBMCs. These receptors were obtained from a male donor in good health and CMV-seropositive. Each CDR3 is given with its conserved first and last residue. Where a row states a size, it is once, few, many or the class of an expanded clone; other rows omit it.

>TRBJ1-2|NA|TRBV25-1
CASSEGTGYPF
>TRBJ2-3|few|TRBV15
CATSRDRSSGVDTQYF
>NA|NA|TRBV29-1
CSVEDNYEQYF
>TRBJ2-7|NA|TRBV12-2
CASRPGEGQGIHEQYF
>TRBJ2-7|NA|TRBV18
CASSPSSQATYEQYF
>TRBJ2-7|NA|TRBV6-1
CASRGQGGEQYF
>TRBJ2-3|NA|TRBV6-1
CASRQFGTDTQYF
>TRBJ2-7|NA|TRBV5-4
CASSVDRGSYEQYF
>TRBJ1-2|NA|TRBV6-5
CASTLGTAETF
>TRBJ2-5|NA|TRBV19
CASSIKRGGETQYF
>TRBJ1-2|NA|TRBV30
CAWPRRDGGYTF
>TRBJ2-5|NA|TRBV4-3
CASSQVFGTSRETQYF
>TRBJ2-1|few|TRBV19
CASAGGSYNEQFF
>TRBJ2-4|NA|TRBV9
CASSADGRAGAKNIQYF
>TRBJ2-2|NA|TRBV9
CASSDRVNTGELFF
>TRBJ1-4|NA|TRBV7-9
CSSSYRDTYEKLFF
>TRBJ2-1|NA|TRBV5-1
CASTLGQGSDEQFF
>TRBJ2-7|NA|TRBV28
CASTRDTLSYEQYF
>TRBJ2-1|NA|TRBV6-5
CASSTGTNEQFF
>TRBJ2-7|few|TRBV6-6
CASSYSSGGEQYF
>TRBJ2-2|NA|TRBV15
CATRDGQLTGELFF
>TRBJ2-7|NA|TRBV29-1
CSVDDSSYEQYF
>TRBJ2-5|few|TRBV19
CASSITYGIETQYF
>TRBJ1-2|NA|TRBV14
CASSQAGGRGSYTF
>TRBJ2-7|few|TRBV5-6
CASRRQGKASHEQYF
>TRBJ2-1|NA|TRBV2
CASSGQGYYNEQFF
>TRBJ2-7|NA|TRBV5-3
CARSLGNHRGQSYEQYF
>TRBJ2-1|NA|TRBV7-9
CASSFSGGVDNEQFF
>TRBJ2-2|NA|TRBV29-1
CSVAEGTGGPGELFF
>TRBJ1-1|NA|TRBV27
CASKLGRANTEAFF
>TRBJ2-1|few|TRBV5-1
CASSLGGQVVNEQFF
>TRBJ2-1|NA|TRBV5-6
CASSLRTSGIPPYNEQFF
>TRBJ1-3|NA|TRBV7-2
CASSLAQLTSGNTIYF
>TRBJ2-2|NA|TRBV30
CAWSGDGQGVLTGELFF
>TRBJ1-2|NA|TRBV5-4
CASSSLTGTGSYGYTF
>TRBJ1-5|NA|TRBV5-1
CASSPGQGEQPQHF
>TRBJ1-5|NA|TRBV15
CATSRDGIYSNQPQHF
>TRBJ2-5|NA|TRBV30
CAWVMVEQGAERSEYQETQYF